The 19 T cell receptor beta chains presented below share a single source sample, sequenced in a study of Ad26.COV2.S vaccination and SARS-CoV-2 variants. As for treatment: 15 to 20 received Ad26.COV2.S at low or high dose, single or two shots; roughly 5 received placebo; per-sample allocation not given. The investigators took samples on day 63 after the first vaccine or placebo injection. The method was immunoSEQ multiplex PCR; TCRdb's version includes in-frame clones alone and lacks a portion of them. The sample has roughly 500,000 clones; roughly nine tenths are singletons. Sequencing was performed on peripheral blood, taken in a trial of Ad26.COV2.S vaccine versus placebo. The receptors stem from a person between 18 and 59 years old who received the Ad26.COV2.S COVID-19 vaccine or a placebo.

The V gene is TRBV4-2, the J gene TRBJ2-3, with D possibly TRBD2 on 5 matching bases. Germline CDR1 reads LGHNA; CDR2 reads YNFKEQ. Between the trimmed V and J ends, which lost 0 bases and 1 base, there was a span of 14 bases. The CDR3 has 17 amino acids. In DNA, the CDR3 is TGTGCCAGCAGCCAAGATTCATCCGGGATGGGCACAGATACGCAGTATTTT. Residues: CASSQDSSGMGTDTQYF.

The chain joins TRBV19 to TRBJ2-7; D possibly corresponds to TRBD1 (6 bases). The CDR3 consists of 16 residues. Germline-derived CDR1 and CDR2 are LNHDA and SQIVND (reference sequence). V was trimmed by 6 bases and J by 3 bases, leaving 21 bases between them. The CDR3 nucleotides read TGTGCCAGTAGCCAGGGGTGGACAAAGACGCTCTACGAGCAGTACTTC. It translates to CASSQGWTKTLYEQYF.

The chain carries TRBV15 and TRBJ2-1; 7 bases fit TRBD2. The CDR3 has 14 residues. The V gene end was trimmed by 8 bases and the J gene end by 0 bases; junction bases not matched to a gene: 4. Per germline, CDR1 LNHNV and CDR2 YYDKDF (reference sequence). The CDR3 reads CATRAGSSYNEQFF. In DNA, the CDR3 is TGTGCCACCCGAGCGGGGAGCTCCTACAATGAGCAGTTCTTC.

The genes are TRBV11-1 and TRBJ2-4, with a possible D match to TRBD2 (6 bases). V shed 4 bases and J shed 2 bases, with 15 bases lying between them. This CDR3 contains 16 residues. Germline CDR1 SGHAT, CDR2 FQDESV (reference sequence). The CDR3 DNA sequence: TGTGCCAGCAGCTCAAGCGATGCGGGGTCCAAAAACATTCAGTACTTC. Translating gives CASSSSDAGSKNIQYF.

The chain links TRBV9 to TRBJ1-1; D gene ambiguous. This CDR3 region has 13 residues. V gave up 0 bases and J gave up 8 bases, with 11 bases separating them. Germline V gene data show CDR1 as SGDLS and CDR2 as YYNGEE. The CDR3: CASSVGFTTEAFF. CDR3 nucleotide sequence: TGTGCCAGCAGCGTAGGTTTTACGACGGAAGCTTTCTTT.

The V gene is TRBV6-5, the J gene TRBJ2-1; TRBD2 agrees at 10 bases. V lost 6 bases, J lost 8 bases, and 4 bases stayed unmatched. Germline CDR1 is MNHEY and CDR2 is SVGAGI. This CDR3 region has 13 residues. In DNA form, the CDR3 reads TGTGCCAGCAGCACTAGCGGGATCGATGAGCAGTTCTTC. This encodes CASSTSGIDEQFF.

This rearrangement joins TRBV5-1 to TRBJ1-4; D remains ambiguous. The V end was cut by 0 bases, the J end by 8 bases, with 8 bases between. Germline V gene lookup returns CDR1 SGHRS and CDR2 YFSETQ. This CDR3 region has 13 residues. The CDR3 region is CASSLDRKEKLFF. DNA of the CDR3: TGCGCCAGCAGCTTGGACAGAAAAGAAAAACTGTTTTTT.

V and J are TRBV19 and TRBJ2-7; D is possibly TRBD2 (5 bases). This CDR3 has 14 residues. V shed 4 bases and J shed 0 bases, with 10 bases lying between them. The germline V gene encodes CDR1 LNHDA and CDR2 SQIVND (reference sequence). The CDR3 coding sequence is TGTGCCAGTAGTAACCCGGGATACTCCTACGAGCAGTACTTC. It codes for CASSNPGYSYEQYF.

The chain is built from TRBV9 and TRBJ2-1; D is ambiguous. Germline-derived CDR1 and CDR2 are SGDLS and YYNGEE. This CDR3 is built from 17 residues. Trimming stripped 2 bases from V and 0 bases from J, with 15 bases between. The CDR3 DNA sequence: TGTGCCAGCAGCGTCGACCCCAGGAGTTCCTCCTACAATGAGCAGTTCTTC. Encoded protein: CASSVDPRSSSYNEQFF.

The chain recombines TRBV5-1 with TRBJ2-5, with D unresolved. V was cut by 4 bases and J by 2 bases, with 9 bases left in between. Germline CDR1 reads SGHRS; CDR2 reads YFSETQ. The CDR3 has 13 amino acids. CDR3 sequence: CASSREAQETQYF. In DNA form, the CDR3 reads TGCGCCAGCAGCCGAGAAGCACAAGAGACCCAGTACTTC.

The chain recombines TRBV29-1 with TRBJ2-1; D call uncertain. This CDR3 region has 12 residues. V lost 5 bases and J 3 bases, leaving 8 bases between the germline ends. Germline assignment: CDR1 SQVTM and CDR2 ANQGSEA. The CDR3 DNA is TGCAGCGTTCAAAGTGTCTACAATGAGCAGTTCTTC. This gives the protein CSVQSVYNEQFF.

The chain joins TRBV5-5 to TRBJ1-5; D might be TRBD1 (5 bases). The CDR3 runs 16 residues. Germline CDR1 SGHKS, CDR2 YYEKEE (reference sequence). V gave up 3 bases and J gave up 2 bases, with 15 bases separating them. The CDR3 DNA is TGTGCCAGCAGCTCTACCCCGGGGGATGGCAATCAGCCCCAGCATTTT. Its translation is CASSSTPGDGNQPQHF.

V and J are TRBV6-2 or TRBV6-3 and TRBJ2-7; 9 bases map to TRBD2. The CDR3 is made up of 14 amino acids. J was trimmed by 6 bases and V by 5 bases; bases with no gene match: 8. CDR1 is MNHEY and CDR2 is SVGEGT in the germline V gene. The chain's CDR3 is CASSLSGSTGEQYF. The CDR3 DNA reads TGTGCCAGCAGTCTTAGCGGGAGTACAGGCGAGCAGTACTTC.

The rearrangement joins TRBV5-1 to TRBJ1-1, with TRBD1 as a possible D gene (5 bases). The CDR3 is 15 amino acids. The germline gives CDR1 SGHRS, CDR2 YFSETQ. V was shortened by 5 bases and J by 1 base, with 15 bases between the two germline ends. The CDR3 spells CASSHGGAANTEAFF. The CDR3 DNA reads as TGCGCCAGCAGTCACGGAGGGGCGGCGAACACTGAAGCTTTCTTT.

V gene TRBV15 combines with J gene TRBJ1-3; D is uncertain. The germline gives CDR1 LNHNV, CDR2 YYDKDF (reference sequence). V was shortened by 0 bases and J by 8 bases, with 14 bases between the two germline ends. The CDR3 consists of 15 residues. CDR3 DNA sequence: TGTGCCACCAGCAGAGAGGCCGCGGCGGGAGACACCATATATTTT. Residues: CATSREAAAGDTIYF.

For the CDR3, the DNA is TGTGCCACCAGCAGAGATCGGTGGAGAGGGGCTTTCTTT. As protein: CATSRDRWRGAFF. This chain links TRBV15 with TRBJ1-1; no reliable D call. This CDR3 contains 13 residues. V was trimmed by 0 bases and J by 11 bases, leaving 13 bases between them. Germline loops: CDR1 LNHNV, CDR2 YYDKDF (reference sequence).

This clone was seen a single time. The chain joins TRBV7-6 to TRBJ2-1; 11 nucleotides line up with TRBD2. The CDR3 runs to 16 residues. Germline CDR1 SGHVS, CDR2 FNYEAQ. Trimming at V came to 4 bases and at J to 7 bases, leaving 9 bases not matched to a gene. The CDR3 loop is CASSSPTSGSGNEQFF. The CDR3 bases are TGTGCCAGCAGCTCTCCAACTAGCGGGAGTGGTAATGAGCAGTTCTTC.

The rearrangement joins TRBV7-9 to TRBJ1-1; TRBD1 agrees at 7 bases. V was clipped by 5 bases and J by 0 bases; unmatched bases: 6. The CDR3 sequence is 15 residues long. From germline, CDR1 is SEHNR and CDR2 FQNEAQ (reference sequence). The CDR3 DNA follows: TGTGCCAGCAGCGCCCCGGGACAGATGAACACTGAAGCTTTCTTT. Translation: CASSAPGQMNTEAFF.

The V gene is TRBV7-9, the J gene TRBJ1-1; a possible D gene is TRBD1 (5 bases). Germline assignment: CDR1 SEHNR and CDR2 FQNEAQ (reference sequence). Trimming took off 5 bases at V and 0 bases at J, with 22 bases between the two ends. The CDR3 has 18 residues. The CDR3 sequence: CASSQGAPPRGMNTEAFF. As DNA, the CDR3 is TGTGCCAGCAGCCAAGGGGCCCCCCCTCGGGGAATGAACACTGAAGCTTTCTTT.